Shown below are 30 T cell receptor beta chains from a single sample sequenced in a study of cytomegalovirus exposure and HLA in healthy donors. Assay used: immunoSEQ multiplex PCR; TCRdb lists only in-frame clones, some missing. The data contain about 310,000 clones, roughly 87% of them singletons. The sequencing sample was made of PBMCs. The receptors stem from a young man in good health and CMV-seronegative.

The gene calls are TRBV7-9 and TRBJ2-5; perhaps TRBD2 as D (6 bases). This CDR3 comprises 14 residues. CDR1 is SEHNR and CDR2 is FQNEAQ in the germline V gene (reference sequence). The V end lost 1 base, the J end lost 5 bases, and 11 bases lay between the germline ends. CDR3 nucleotides: TGTGCCAGCAGCTTAGGGGCTAGCGAGGAGACCCAGTACTTC. This codes for CASSLGASEETQYF.

The V call is TRBV15, the J call TRBJ1-2; D gene unclear. This CDR3 is built from 15 residues. V was cut by 0 bases and J by 5 bases, with 13 bases left in between. The germline gives CDR1 LNHNV, CDR2 YYDKDF (reference sequence). The CDR3 sequence is CATSRDSGLAYGYTF. In DNA, the CDR3 is TGTGCCACCAGCAGAGATTCGGGATTGGCGTATGGCTACACCTTC.

This sequence joins TRBV10-3 and TRBJ2-5; 10 nucleotides line up with TRBD1. J was trimmed by 5 bases and V by 2 bases; bases with no gene match: 20. CDR3 length: 20 amino acids. Germline assignment: CDR1 ENHRY and CDR2 SYGVKD. The DNA for the CDR3 is TGTGCCATCAGTGAGAGGGTTAGGGGACAGGGGAGGGGTTTACGGGAGACCCAGTACTTC. It specifies CAISERVRGQGRGLRETQYF.

The chain uses TRBV11-2 and TRBJ1-2; D gene unclear. The V end was cut by 3 bases, the J end by 8 bases, with 19 bases between. CDR3 size: 15 residues. Germline V gene data show CDR1 as SGHAT and CDR2 as FQNNGV. The CDR3 here is CASSFLGRRPQGYTF. The CDR3 bases are TGTGCCAGCAGCTTTCTTGGCAGGAGGCCACAGGGCTACACCTTC.

The rearrangement joins TRBV5-6 to TRBJ2-1; a weak D match, TRBD1 (6 bases). Germline V gene lookup returns CDR1 SGHDT and CDR2 YYEEEE. Trimming left V 0 bases short and J 4 bases short, with 11 bases between. The CDR3 spans 15 residues. The CDR3 DNA reads as TGTGCCAGCAGCTTGGCTCTAGACAGGTACAATGAGCAGTTCTTC. This gives the protein CASSLALDRYNEQFF.

The genes are TRBV4-1 and TRBJ1-1; a possible D gene is TRBD1 (5 bases). Between the trimmed V and J ends, which lost 1 base and 6 bases, there was a span of 12 bases. The CDR3 has 14 residues. CDR1 is MGHRA, CDR2 YSYEKL, per germline. The CDR3 region is CASSQARRDAEAFF. The CDR3 region has the DNA TGCGCCAGCAGCCAAGCCCGCAGGGATGCTGAAGCTTTCTTT.

The chain's CDR3 is CASSLQGYGAEAFF. In nucleotides, the CDR3 is TGTGCCAGCAGCCTACAGGGGTATGGAGCTGAAGCTTTCTTT. The gene calls are TRBV13 and TRBJ1-1; 7 bases line up with TRBD1. The CDR3 is 14 residues long. The V and J ends lost 5 bases and 6 bases, in that order; junction bases with no gene match: 9. Germline V gene lookup returns CDR1 PRHDT and CDR2 FYEKMQ (reference sequence).

This chain joins TRBV15 and TRBJ2-7; 10 bases match TRBD2. The CDR3 contains 17 residues. Trimming at V came to 1 base and at J to 2 bases, leaving 8 bases not matched to a gene. From germline, CDR1 is LNHNV and CDR2 YYDKDF (reference sequence). For the CDR3, the DNA is TGTGCCACCAGCAGAGTCCTGGGACTAGCGTCCACCTACGAGCAGTACTTC. It yields the protein CATSRVLGLASTYEQYF.

The chain employs TRBV18 and TRBJ1-5; possibly TRBD1 for D (6 bases). V lost 5 bases to trimming and J lost 5 bases, with 13 bases between them. This CDR3 is built from 14 residues. Germline CDR1 KGHSH, CDR2 LQKENI. The CDR3 nucleotides are TGTGCCAGCTCATCACAGGGAGTGGATCAGCCCCAGCATTTT. This gives the protein CASSSQGVDQPQHF.

The chain is built from TRBV5-8 and TRBJ2-7; possible D gene TRBD2, 5 bases. Germline V gene data show CDR1 as SGHTS and CDR2 as YDEGEE. Trimming stripped 0 bases from V and 3 bases from J, with 16 bases between. The CDR3 is made up of 16 amino acids. CDR3 coding DNA: TGTGCCAGCAGCTTGGGAGCGGAAAACCTACTCTACGAGCAGTACTTC. Amino acid sequence: CASSLGAENLLYEQYF.

This clone was found a few times. The chain employs TRBV5-4 and TRBJ1-2; perhaps TRBD1 as D (5 bases). The CDR3 totals 12 residues. Germline CDR1 is SGHNT and CDR2 is YYREEE (reference sequence). V lost 4 bases and J 4 bases, leaving 8 bases between the germline ends. In nucleotides, the CDR3 is TGTGCCAGCAGCGTCGACAGCTATGGCTACACCTTC. It encodes CASSVDSYGYTF.

V gene TRBV5-4 combines with J gene TRBJ2-7, with D unresolved. The CDR3 contains 13 residues. Germline values: CDR1 SGHNT, CDR2 YYREEE (reference sequence). V lost 3 bases, J lost 0 bases, and 7 bases lay in between. The CDR3 is CASSSPLSYEQYF. The CDR3 DNA is TGTGCCAGCAGCTCCCCACTCTCCTACGAGCAGTACTTC.

This chain links TRBV5-1 with TRBJ2-7, with unresolved D. The V gene's germline CDR1 is SGHRS and CDR2 YFSETQ. The ends were cut back, 0 bases at V and 2 bases at J, with 6 bases in the middle. This CDR3 region has 13 residues. The CDR3 region is CASSLDPAYEQYF. The CDR3 region has the DNA TGCGCCAGCAGCTTGGATCCAGCCTACGAGCAGTACTTC.

The CDR3 region is CASSLDAGRGTEAFF. CDR3 in DNA: TGCGCCAGCAGCTTGGATGCGGGAAGGGGCACTGAAGCTTTCTTT. This chain links TRBV5-1 with TRBJ1-1, with D tentatively TRBD1 (5 bases). Per germline, CDR1 SGHRS and CDR2 YFSETQ. Trimming stripped 0 bases from V and 4 bases from J, with 13 bases between. The CDR3 runs to 15 residues.

The chain joins TRBV5-4 to TRBJ2-5; 12 nucleotides line up with TRBD2. Germline V gives CDR1 SGHNT, CDR2 YYREEE (reference sequence). J was trimmed by 4 bases and V by 4 bases; bases with no gene match: 11. The CDR3 runs 17 residues. Here the CDR3 DNA reads TGTGCCAGCAGCCCCTACCTACTAGCGGGGGGCTCAGAGACCCAGTACTTC. It yields the protein CASSPYLLAGGSETQYF.

The J gene is TRBJ1-2, the V gene TRBV5-1; 8 bases align to TRBD1. Germline loops: CDR1 SGHRS, CDR2 YFSETQ. The CDR3 consists of 17 residues. Trimming at V came to 5 bases and at J to 4 bases, leaving 16 bases not matched to a gene. Written as DNA, the CDR3 is TGCGCCAGCAGGTCCGGGGCAGGGGGCCCCCCCGTCTATGGCTACACCTTC. Encoded protein: CASRSGAGGPPVYGYTF.

V and J are TRBV5-6 and TRBJ1-3; D unresolved. Trimming cost V 0 bases and J 8 bases, with 6 bases left between them. This CDR3 has 12 amino acids. In germline, CDR1 is SGHDT, CDR2 YYEEEE. The CDR3 sequence is CASSLGGDTIYF. The CDR3 DNA is TGTGCCAGCAGCTTGGGGGGAGACACCATATATTTT.

The chain uses TRBV18 and TRBJ2-3; TRBD1 might be the D (5 bases). This CDR3 comprises 17 residues. Trimming cost V 0 bases and J 2 bases, with 15 bases left between them. Germline assignment: CDR1 KGHSH and CDR2 LQKENI. The CDR3 sequence: CASSPPRWGRDTDTQYF. In DNA form, the CDR3 reads TGTGCCAGCTCACCACCCAGATGGGGCAGGGACACAGATACGCAGTATTTT.

The genes are TRBV28 and TRBJ1-5; D is unclear. Trimming removed 2 bases from V and 8 bases from J, with 7 bases in between. This CDR3 region has 12 residues. Germline V gene data show CDR1 as MDHEN and CDR2 as SYDVKM. CDR3 sequence reads: CASSLLTEPQHF. The DNA of the CDR3 is TGTGCCAGCAGTTTACTCACGGAGCCCCAGCATTTT.

The chain has TRBV2 and TRBJ2-3, with TRBD2 matching 8 bases. This CDR3 has 15 amino acids. Per germline, CDR1 SNHLY and CDR2 FYNNEI. V lost 6 bases, J lost 2 bases, and 7 bases stayed unmatched. The DNA for the CDR3 is TGTGCCAGCAGGGAGGGACTAGGGGTCACAGATACGCAGTATTTT. This sequence encodes CASREGLGVTDTQYF.

The rearrangement links TRBV5-4 to TRBJ2-7; TRBD1 matches 9 bases. CDR1 and CDR2 (germline): SGHNT, YYREEE (reference sequence). With 3 bases clipped from V and 9 bases from J, the junction kept 4 bases outside the gene matches. This CDR3 is built from 12 residues. The CDR3 DNA reads as TGTGCCAGCAGCTGGGGACAGGGTGGGCAGTACTTC. The encoded protein is CASSWGQGGQYF.

The table lists this clone with a few counts. CDR3: CAISDPGTGTYEQYF. The CDR3 nucleotides read TGTGCCATCAGTGACCCCGGGACAGGGACCTACGAGCAGTACTTC. The rearrangement joins TRBV10-3 to TRBJ2-7; the match to TRBD1 covers 9 bases. Unmatched junction bases numbered 5, after V lost 3 bases and J lost 2 bases. Germline V gene lookup returns CDR1 ENHRY and CDR2 SYGVKD. The CDR3 has 15 amino acids.

The genes are TRBV11-3 and TRBJ2-3; 8 bases align to TRBD1. Germline V gene sequence: CDR1 SGHNT, CDR2 YENEEA. This CDR3 is 14 amino acids long. The V segment lost 4 bases and the J segment 2 bases; nucleotides outside the gene matches: 2. The CDR3 is CASSSDRATDTQYF. DNA of the CDR3: TGTGCCAGCAGCTCGGACAGGGCCACAGATACGCAGTATTTT.

CDR3 DNA sequence: TGTGCCAGCACCCAAAGGGGGCAACAAGAGACCCAGTACTTC. Translated, it gives CASTQRGQQETQYF. The chain employs TRBV5-4 and TRBJ2-5, with TRBD1 matching 7 bases. Trimming removed 6 bases from V and 2 bases from J; junction bases left unmatched: 7. From germline, CDR1 is SGHNT and CDR2 YYREEE (reference sequence). This CDR3 comprises 14 residues.

This clone has a handful of counts. CDR3 nucleotide sequence: TGCGCCAGCAGCCCCCTGGAAACAGGGACCGGGGAGCTGTTTTTT. Amino acid sequence: CASSPLETGTGELFF. The V and J genes are TRBV5-1 and TRBJ2-2; the D gene is possibly TRBD1 (6 bases). The V gene's germline CDR1 is SGHRS and CDR2 YFSETQ. The CDR3 is made up of 15 amino acids. Trimming cost V 4 bases and J 5 bases, with 15 bases left between them.

This rearrangement joins TRBV28 to TRBJ1-1, with D maybe TRBD1 (5 bases). Trimming took off 8 bases at V and 0 bases at J, with 19 bases between the two ends. Germline V CDR1 and CDR2: MDHEN, SYDVKM. The CDR3 is 16 amino acids. This CDR3 reads CASDRPPGRVNTEAFF. The CDR3 coding sequence is TGTGCCAGCGATCGTCCCCCAGGGAGGGTGAACACTGAAGCTTTCTTT. Full variable domain (missing parts from reference TRBV28 and TRBJ1-1): DVKVTQSSRYLVKRTGEKVFLECVQDMDHENMFWYRQDPGLGLRLIYFSYDVKMKEKGDIPEGYSVSREKKERFSLILESASTNQTSMYLCASDRPPGRVNTEAFFGQGTRLTVV.

V and J are TRBV4-1 and TRBJ2-2, with D unresolved. The CDR3 has 16 residues. The V end lost 0 bases, the J end lost 3 bases, and 11 bases lay between the germline ends. Germline CDR1 MGHRA, CDR2 YSYEKL. Written as DNA, the CDR3 is TGCGCCAGCAGCCAAGATGGGTCGGCGGACACCGGGGAGCTGTTTTTT. This gives the protein CASSQDGSADTGELFF.

The chain joins TRBV11-2 to TRBJ1-3, with D possibly TRBD1 on 5 matching bases. This CDR3 region has 16 residues. Trimming shortened V by 5 bases and J by 0 bases, and 14 bases separated the two germline ends. Looked up from germline, CDR1 is SGHAT and CDR2 is FQNNGV. In nucleotides, the CDR3 is TGTGCCAGCAGCCACCCAGGGACTAACTCTGGAAACACCATATATTTT. This codes for CASSHPGTNSGNTIYF.

The V gene is TRBV18, the J gene TRBJ2-2, with a tentative D call TRBD1 (6 bases). This CDR3 is 17 amino acids long. Trimming left V 3 bases short and J 1 base short, with 15 bases between. The germline V gene encodes CDR1 KGHSH and CDR2 LQKENI. This CDR3 is CASSPSLGTLNTGELFF. The CDR3 region has the DNA TGTGCCAGCTCACCTTCATTAGGGACATTGAACACCGGGGAGCTGTTTTTT.

This clone was recorded once. The CDR3 sequence is CASSTWTGDIYDEQYF. Written as DNA, the CDR3 is TGCGCCAGCAGCACCTGGACAGGGGATATTTACGACGAGCAGTACTTC. This rearrangement joins TRBV5-1 to TRBJ2-7; 9 bases fit TRBD1. V lost 4 bases and J lost 5; bases outside the gene matches: 13. Germline loops: CDR1 SGHRS, CDR2 YFSETQ. This CDR3 region has 16 residues. The variable domain in full, with the rest retrieved from reference TRBV5-1 and TRBJ2-7, is KAGVTQTPRYLIKTRGQQVTLSCSPISGHRSVSWYQQTPGQGLQFLFEYFSETQRNKGNFPGRFSGRQFSNSRSEMNVSTLELGDSALYLCASSTWTGDIYDEQYFGPGTRLTVT.